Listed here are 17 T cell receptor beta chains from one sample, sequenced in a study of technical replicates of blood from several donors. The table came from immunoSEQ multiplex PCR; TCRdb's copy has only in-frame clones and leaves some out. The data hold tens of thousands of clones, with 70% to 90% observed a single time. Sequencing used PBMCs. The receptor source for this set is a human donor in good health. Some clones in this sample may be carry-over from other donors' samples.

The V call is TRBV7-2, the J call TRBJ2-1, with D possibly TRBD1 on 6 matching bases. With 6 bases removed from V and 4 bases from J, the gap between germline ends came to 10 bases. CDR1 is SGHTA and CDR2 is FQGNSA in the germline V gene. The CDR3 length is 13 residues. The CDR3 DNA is TGTGCCAGCAGACAGGGCGGGTACAATGAGCAGTTCTTC. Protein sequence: CASRQGGYNEQFF.

The CDR3 loop is CAWSGGQGAIGQYF. The CDR3 DNA is TGTGCCTGGAGTGGAGGACAGGGGGCGATAGGGCAGTATTTT. The chain combines TRBV30 with TRBJ2-3; 11 bases match TRBD1. V lost 1 base and J lost 11; bases outside the gene matches: 8. CDR3 length: 14 amino acids. Germline CDR1 and CDR2: GTSNPN and SVGIG (reference sequence). Looking up the rest from reference TRBV30 and TRBJ2-3 gives the full variable domain: SQTIHQWPATLVQPVGSPLSLECTVEGTSNPNLYWYRQAAGRGLQLLFYSVGIGQISSEVPQNLSASRPQDRQFILSSKKLLLSDSGFYLCAWSGGQGAIGQYFGPGTRLTVL.

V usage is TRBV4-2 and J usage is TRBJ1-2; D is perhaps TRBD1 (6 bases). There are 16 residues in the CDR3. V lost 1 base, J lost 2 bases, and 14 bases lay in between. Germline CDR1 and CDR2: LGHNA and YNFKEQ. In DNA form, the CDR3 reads TGTGCCAGCAGCCAAGTCATCGGGGGGCCGAACTATGGCTACACCTTC. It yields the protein CASSQVIGGPNYGYTF.

CDR3 protein: CASSFRPGDAVYGYTF. The CDR3 coding sequence is TGTGCCAGCAGCTTCCGGCCAGGGGACGCAGTCTATGGCTACACCTTC. The genes are TRBV5-5 and TRBJ1-2; tentative D call: TRBD1 (6 bases). V lost 2 bases to trimming and J lost 4 bases, with 18 bases between them. The CDR3 runs to 16 residues. CDR1 is SGHKS and CDR2 is YYEKEE in the germline V gene (reference sequence).

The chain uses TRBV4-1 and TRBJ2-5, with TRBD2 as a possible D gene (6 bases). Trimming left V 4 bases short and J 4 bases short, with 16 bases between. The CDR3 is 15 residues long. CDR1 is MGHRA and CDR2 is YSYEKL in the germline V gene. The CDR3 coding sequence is TGCGCCAGCAGCCCGGGGACTGCCCCTCCAGAGACCCAGTACTTC. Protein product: CASSPGTAPPETQYF.

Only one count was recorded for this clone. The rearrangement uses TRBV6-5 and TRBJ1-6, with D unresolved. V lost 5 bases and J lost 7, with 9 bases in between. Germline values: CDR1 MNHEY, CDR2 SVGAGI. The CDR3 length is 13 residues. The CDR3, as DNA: TGTGCCAGCAGTCGTACGACAAATTCACCCCTCCACTTT. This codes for CASSRTTNSPLHF.

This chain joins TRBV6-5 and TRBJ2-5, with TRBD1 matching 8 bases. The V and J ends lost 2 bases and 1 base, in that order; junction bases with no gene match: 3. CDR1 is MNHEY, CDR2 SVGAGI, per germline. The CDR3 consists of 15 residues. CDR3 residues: CASSYTGQVQETQYF. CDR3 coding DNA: TGTGCCAGCAGTTACACGGGACAGGTCCAAGAGACCCAGTACTTC.

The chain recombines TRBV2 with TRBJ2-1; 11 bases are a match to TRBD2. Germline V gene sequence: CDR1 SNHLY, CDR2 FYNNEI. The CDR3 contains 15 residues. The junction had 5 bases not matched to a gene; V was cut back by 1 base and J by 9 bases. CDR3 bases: TGTGCCAGCAGTGAAGGGCTAGCGGGAGGCGGTGAGCAGTTCTTC. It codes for CASSEGLAGGGEQFF.

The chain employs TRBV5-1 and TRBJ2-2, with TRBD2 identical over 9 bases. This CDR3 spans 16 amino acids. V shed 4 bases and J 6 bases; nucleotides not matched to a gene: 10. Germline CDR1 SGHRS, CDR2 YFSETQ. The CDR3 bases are TGCGCCAGCAGCCCCGGGACTAGCTTTTTATCCGGGGAGCTGTTTTTT. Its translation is CASSPGTSFLSGELFF.

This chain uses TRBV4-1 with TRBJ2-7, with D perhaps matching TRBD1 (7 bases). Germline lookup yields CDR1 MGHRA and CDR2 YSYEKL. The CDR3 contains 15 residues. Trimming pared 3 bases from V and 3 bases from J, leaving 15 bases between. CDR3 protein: CASSQTTGTLYEQYF. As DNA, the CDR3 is TGCGCCAGCAGCCAGACGACAGGGACTCTCTACGAGCAGTACTTC.

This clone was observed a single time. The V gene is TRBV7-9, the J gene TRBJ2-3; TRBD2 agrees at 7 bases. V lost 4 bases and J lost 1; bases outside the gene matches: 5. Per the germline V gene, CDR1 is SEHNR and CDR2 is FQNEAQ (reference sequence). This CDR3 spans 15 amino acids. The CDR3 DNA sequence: TGTGCCAGCAGCTACGCGGGGGACCGCACAGATACGCAGTATTTT. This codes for CASSYAGDRTDTQYF.

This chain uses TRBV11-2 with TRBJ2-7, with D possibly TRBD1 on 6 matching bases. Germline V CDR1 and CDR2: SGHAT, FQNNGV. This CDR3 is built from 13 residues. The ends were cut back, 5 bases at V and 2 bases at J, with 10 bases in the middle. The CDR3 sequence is CASSKDSAYEQYF. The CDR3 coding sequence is TGTGCCAGCAGCAAGGACAGCGCCTACGAGCAGTACTTC. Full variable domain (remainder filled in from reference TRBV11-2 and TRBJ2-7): EAGVAQSPRYKIIEKRQSVAFWCNPISGHATLYWYQQILGQGPKLLIQFQNNGVVDDSQLPKDRFSAERLKGVDSTLKIQPAKLEDSAVYLCASSKDSAYEQYFGPGTRLTVT.

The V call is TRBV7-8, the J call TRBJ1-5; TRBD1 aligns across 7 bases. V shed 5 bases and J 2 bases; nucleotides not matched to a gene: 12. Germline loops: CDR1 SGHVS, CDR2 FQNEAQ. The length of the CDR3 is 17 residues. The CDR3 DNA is TGTGCCAGCAGCCCAGCCCAGGGGGAAGTGGGCAATCAGCCCCAGCATTTT. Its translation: CASSPAQGEVGNQPQHF.

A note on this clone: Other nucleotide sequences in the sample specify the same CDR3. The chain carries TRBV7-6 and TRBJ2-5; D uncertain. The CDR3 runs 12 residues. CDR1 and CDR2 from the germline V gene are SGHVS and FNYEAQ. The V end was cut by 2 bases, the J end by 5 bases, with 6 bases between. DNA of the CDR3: TGTGCCAGCAGCTTAAACCGGGAGACCCAGTACTTC. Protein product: CASSLNRETQYF. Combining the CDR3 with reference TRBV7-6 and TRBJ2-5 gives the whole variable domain GAGVSQSPRYKVTKRGQDVALRCDPISGHVSLYWYRQALGQGPEFLTYFNYEAQQDKSGLPNDRFSAERPEGSISTLTIQRTEQRDSAMYRCASSLNRETQYFGPGTRLLVL.

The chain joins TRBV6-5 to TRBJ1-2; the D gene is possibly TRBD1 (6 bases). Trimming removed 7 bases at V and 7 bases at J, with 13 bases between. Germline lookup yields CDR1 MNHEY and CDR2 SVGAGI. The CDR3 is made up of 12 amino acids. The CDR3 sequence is CASTGGAGGYTF. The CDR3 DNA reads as TGTGCCAGCACGGGGGGCGCTGGTGGCTACACCTTC.

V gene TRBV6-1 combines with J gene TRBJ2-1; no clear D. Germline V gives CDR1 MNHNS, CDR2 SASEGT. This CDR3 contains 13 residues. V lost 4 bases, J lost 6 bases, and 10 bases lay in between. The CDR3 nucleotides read TGTGCCAGCAGTGGATCCAGTACCAATGAGCAGTTCTTC. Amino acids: CASSGSSTNEQFF.

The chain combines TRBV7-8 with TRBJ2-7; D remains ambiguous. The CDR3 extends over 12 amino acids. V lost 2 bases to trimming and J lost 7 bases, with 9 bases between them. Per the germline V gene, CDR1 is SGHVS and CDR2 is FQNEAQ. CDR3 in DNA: TGTGCCAGCAGCTTAACTCGACTGGAGCAGTACTTC. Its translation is CASSLTRLEQYF.